These 29 T cell receptor beta chains came from one sample sequenced in a study of Graves' ophthalmopathy and Graves' hyperthyroidism. RNA transcripts were the template, and TCR beta CDR3 regions were amplified from them. The library came from an HTBI-primed first-round RT-PCR and a second-round multiplex PCR. TCRdb re-analysed the multiplex PCR reads in MiXCR, keeping a single row per CDR3 protein. The data hold about 1.2 million distinct CDR3 sequences, with around a third observed a single time. The specimen was peripheral blood or thyroid tissue (not recorded which). The receptors come from an adult man with Graves' hyperthyroidism.

This clonotype was seen at least ten times. The chain carries TRBV6-5 and TRBJ1-2, with a weak D call TRBD1 (6 bases). This CDR3 contains 12 residues. CDR1 and CDR2 from the germline V gene are MNHEY and SVGAGI. The V end lost 7 bases, the J end lost 6 bases, and 12 bases lay between the germline ends. CDR3 bases: TGTGCCAGCAACGGGGGGCTTGATGGCTACACCTTC. Encoded protein: CASNGGLDGYTF.

V is TRBV5-6 and J is TRBJ1-1; 10 bases line up with TRBD1. CDR1 and CDR2 from the germline V gene are SGHDT and YYEEEE. CDR3 length: 19 residues. V was pared by 4 bases and J by 2 bases, with 17 bases of the junction left unmatched. The DNA of the CDR3 is TGTGCCAGCAGCCTTAGGCGGTCCGGGACAGGGGCGAGAAACACTGAAGCTTTCTTT. The encoded protein is CASSLRRSGTGARNTEAFF. Full variable domain (rest looked up from reference TRBV5-6 and TRBJ1-1): DAGVTQSPTHLIKTRGQQVTLRCSPKSGHDTVSWYQQALGQGPQFIFQYYEEEERQRGNFPDRFSGHQFPNYSSELNVNALLLGDSALYLCASSLRRSGTGARNTEAFFGQGTRLTVV.

The V gene is TRBV20-1, the J gene TRBJ2-7; 10 bases match TRBD2. From germline, CDR1 is DFQATT and CDR2 SNEGSKA (reference sequence). With V trimmed by 3 bases and J by 4 bases, 6 bases remained unmatched. The CDR3 contains 14 residues. The CDR3 loop reads CSARLAGDRYEQYF. DNA of the CDR3: TGCAGTGCTAGGCTAGCGGGAGACAGATACGAGCAGTACTTC.

This clonotype appeared many times. V usage is TRBV7-9 and J usage is TRBJ1-1; 9 bases agree with TRBD1. The J segment lost 6 bases and the V segment lost 5 bases, leaving 4 bases of the junction unmatched. The CDR3 loop spans 13 amino acids. Germline V CDR1 and CDR2: SEHNR, FQNEAQ (reference sequence). DNA for the CDR3: TGTGCCAGCAGCCCTAGACAGGGGGCTGAAGCTTTCTTT. Translated, it gives CASSPRQGAEAFF.

The sample holds a few counts of this clonotype. The V and J genes are TRBV6-5 and TRBJ2-7, with 10 bases lining up with TRBD2. The J segment lost 0 bases and the V segment lost 5 bases, leaving 4 bases of the junction unmatched. CDR1 and CDR2 (germline): MNHEY, SVGAGI. This CDR3 comprises 15 residues. As DNA, the CDR3 is TGTGCCAGCAGTGCTAGCGGGAGTACCTCCTACGAGCAGTACTTC. This gives the protein CASSASGSTSYEQYF.

The gene calls are TRBV7-2 and TRBJ1-1; 7 bases are a match to TRBD1. The CDR3 is 14 residues long. J lost 3 bases, V lost 5 bases, and 6 bases had no gene match. CDR1 is SGHTA, CDR2 FQGNSA, per germline. The CDR3 reads CASSPQGGYTEAFF. The CDR3 DNA reads as TGTGCCAGCAGCCCCCAGGGGGGATACACTGAAGCTTTCTTT.

Details on this clonotype: A much larger clone differs by one base, so this may be a read error. V gene TRBV5-1 combines with J gene TRBJ2-7; D call uncertain. CDR1 and CDR2 (germline): SGHRS, YFSETQ. Deletions cut 0 bases from V and 0 bases from J, with 7 bases between. This CDR3 has 14 residues. CDR3 amino acids: CASSLVSASYEQYF. DNA of the CDR3: TGCGCCAGCAGCTTGGTCAGTGCCTCCTACGAGCAGTACTTC.

Here the CDR3 DNA reads TGCGCCAGCAGCTTCCCAGGGACATTTGGAGAGACCCAGTACTTC. Protein product: CASSFPGTFGETQYF. V and J are TRBV5-1 and TRBJ2-5; a weak D match, TRBD1 (6 bases). Germline values: CDR1 SGHRS, CDR2 YFSETQ. Trimming pared 2 bases from V and 4 bases from J, leaving 15 bases between. This CDR3 contains 15 residues.

The rearrangement joins TRBV6-2 or TRBV6-3 to TRBJ2-7; maybe TRBD2 (8 bases). The CDR3 is 15 amino acids. Between the trimmed V and J ends, which lost 6 bases and 2 bases, there was a span of 17 bases. Germline V gene lookup returns CDR1 MNHEY and CDR2 SVGEGT. The CDR3 here is CASRRTGSGTYEQYF. CDR3 DNA sequence: TGTGCCAGCAGGCGGACAGGTAGCGGGACCTACGAGCAGTACTTC.

This clonotype was seen repeatedly, ten times or more. The chain joins TRBV5-8 to TRBJ1-6; TRBD1 aligns across 8 bases. Trimming cost V 5 bases and J 10 bases; bases outside gene matches: 8. The CDR3 contains 14 residues. CDR1 is SGHTS, CDR2 YDEGEE, per germline. CDR3 amino acids: CASRLDRVRSPLHF. In DNA form, the CDR3 reads TGTGCCAGCAGGCTGGACAGGGTGAGATCACCCCTCCACTTT.

In this sample, this clonotype turned up many times. The genes are TRBV19 and TRBJ1-2; 7 bases fit TRBD1. CDR1 is LNHDA, CDR2 SQIVND, per germline (reference sequence). J lost 2 bases, V lost 3 bases, and 6 bases had no gene match. This CDR3 comprises 15 residues. This CDR3 reads CASSMSGTANYGYTF. The CDR3 DNA reads TGTGCCAGTAGTATGAGTGGGACAGCCAACTATGGCTACACCTTC.

The chain links TRBV29-1 to TRBJ2-2; 12 bases fit TRBD2. The V and J ends lost 2 bases and 4 bases, in that order; junction bases with no gene match: 5. Looked up from germline, CDR1 is SQVTM and CDR2 is ANQGSEA. The CDR3 has 16 residues. The CDR3 here is CSVERLAGVGTGELFF. CDR3 nucleotides: TGCAGCGTTGAAAGACTAGCGGGAGTCGGCACCGGGGAGCTGTTTTTT.

A remark on this clonotype: With a much larger clone just one base away, this may be a read error. This CDR3 is CASRTVGANALTF. Written as DNA, the CDR3 is TGTGCCAGCAGGACGGTCGGGGCCAACGCCCTGACTTTC. This chain uses TRBV11-3 with TRBJ2-6, with D perhaps matching TRBD1 or TRBD2 (5 bases each). CDR3 size: 13 residues. The germline gives CDR1 SGHNT, CDR2 YENEEA.

At least ten counts were recorded for this clonotype. The chain uses TRBV7-9 and TRBJ2-5; D is unresolved. CDR3 length: 15 residues. The V end lost 5 bases, the J end lost 3 bases, and 16 bases lay between the germline ends. From germline, CDR1 is SEHNR and CDR2 FQNEAQ (reference sequence). CDR3 nucleotides: TGTGCCAGCAGCCCCGGCTGGGAAGGAAAAGAGACCCAGTACTTC. Its translation: CASSPGWEGKETQYF. The full variable domain, completed using reference TRBV7-9 and TRBJ2-5, is DTGVSQNPRHKITKRGQNVTFRCDPISEHNRLYWYRQTLGQGPEFLTYFQNEAQLEKSRLLSDRFSAERPKGSFSTLEIQRTEQGDSAMYLCASSPGWEGKETQYFGPGTRLLVL.

This clonotype was seen a few times. This rearrangement joins TRBV4-1 to TRBJ2-7; 14 bases are a match to TRBD2. V dropped 5 bases and J dropped 4; count of bases not matched to a gene: 7. There are 16 residues in the CDR3. Germline CDR1 and CDR2: MGHRA and YSYEKL. CDR3 in amino acids: CASSGTSGSIRYEQYF. CDR3 nucleotide sequence: TGCGCCAGCAGCGGGACTAGCGGGAGTATTCGGTACGAGCAGTACTTC.

The table lists this clonotype with many counts. This CDR3 reads CASSPTGDPEQTQYF. The CDR3 nucleotides read TGTGCCAGCAGCCCGACAGGGGATCCGGAGCAGACCCAGTACTTC. V and J are TRBV5-5 and TRBJ2-5; the match to TRBD1 covers 8 bases. The CDR3 is 15 residues long. Germline V gene sequence: CDR1 SGHKS, CDR2 YYEKEE (reference sequence). Trimming cost V 4 bases and J 6 bases; bases outside gene matches: 11.

The gene calls are TRBV5-1 and TRBJ2-2; tentative D call: TRBD2 (6 bases). Germline lookup yields CDR1 SGHRS and CDR2 YFSETQ. CDR3 length equals 15 residues. Trimming removed 1 base from V and 4 bases from J, with 11 bases in between. The CDR3 region has the DNA TGCGCCAGCAGCTTGACGCGGGATCTCACCGGGGAGCTGTTTTTT. It specifies CASSLTRDLTGELFF.

The chain uses TRBV6-5 and TRBJ1-6; TRBD1 is a possible D gene (5 bases). Trimming left V 7 bases short and J 11 bases short, with 18 bases between. The CDR3 runs 14 residues. Germline assignment: CDR1 MNHEY and CDR2 SVGAGI. This CDR3 reads CASTAEGSVAPLHF. The CDR3 DNA reads as TGTGCCAGCACGGCCGAGGGGTCGGTGGCACCCCTCCACTTT.

The rearrangement uses TRBV7-9 and TRBJ2-2; D is perhaps TRBD1 (6 bases). This CDR3 contains 19 residues. Germline lookup yields CDR1 SEHNR and CDR2 FQNEAQ (reference sequence). V dropped 5 bases and J dropped 4 bases, with 26 bases sitting between them. The DNA for the CDR3 is TGTGCCAGCAGCGCATCCCAAACCCTAACAGGGTCACTCACCGGGGAGCTGTTTTTT. Translation gives CASSASQTLTGSLTGELFF. The entire variable domain, with the rest obtained from reference TRBV7-9 and TRBJ2-2, is as follows: DTGVSQNPRHKITKRGQNVTFRCDPISEHNRLYWYRQTLGQGPEFLTYFQNEAQLEKSRLLSDRFSAERPKGSFSTLEIQRTEQGDSAMYLCASSASQTLTGSLTGELFFGEGSRLTVL.

This clonotype was recorded a few times. The rearrangement uses TRBV7-9 and TRBJ2-7, with D maybe TRBD1 (5 bases). Germline V gene data show CDR1 as SEHNR and CDR2 as FQNEAQ (reference sequence). V was cut by 7 bases and J by 2 bases, with 12 bases left in between. The CDR3 extends over 13 amino acids. In DNA, the CDR3 is TGTGCCAGCATCCAAACAGGCACCTACGAGCAGTACTTC. Its protein is CASIQTGTYEQYF.

This clonotype was counted once. An end of the junction differs from the germline gene, which may be a read error. CDR3 coding DNA: TGCGCCAGCAGCCAAGACGGAACGAACAGGGACAAACTGTTTTTT. Amino acid sequence: CASSQDGTNRDKLFF. The chain is built from TRBV7-2 and TRBJ1-4, with D perhaps matching TRBD1 (6 bases). Germline V CDR1 and CDR2: SGHTA, FQGNSA. The CDR3 has 15 amino acids.

This clonotype was counted many times. The V and J genes are TRBV7-2 and TRBJ2-2, with D possibly being TRBD2 (5 bases). Germline V gene data show CDR1 as SGHTA and CDR2 as FQGNSA. V lost 3 bases to trimming and J lost 2 bases, with 7 bases between them. The CDR3 loop spans 14 amino acids. In nucleotides, the CDR3 is TGTGCCAGCAGCTTTGGGAGCAACACCGGGGAGCTGTTTTTT. Amino acids: CASSFGSNTGELFF.

This clonotype was seen at least ten times. The V gene is TRBV10-3, the J gene TRBJ2-7, with D maybe TRBD1 (5 bases). The CDR3 consists of 15 residues. Germline V gene data show CDR1 as ENHRY and CDR2 as SYGVKD. Trimming cost V 0 bases and J 1 base, with 10 bases left between them. The CDR3 sequence: CAISESTGYSYEQYF. The DNA of the CDR3 is TGTGCCATCAGTGAGTCAACAGGATATTCCTACGAGCAGTACTTC.

This clonotype has a count of ten or more. The chain couples TRBV10-3 to TRBJ2-7; 10 nucleotides line up with TRBD2. Germline loops: CDR1 ENHRY, CDR2 SYGVKD. The CDR3 is 14 amino acids. Trimming at V came to 3 bases and at J to 1 base, leaving 0 bases not matched to a gene. The CDR3 region has the DNA TGTGCCATCAGTGATAGCGGGAGGTCCTACGAGCAGTACTTC. Protein sequence: CAISDSGRSYEQYF.

In its sample, this clonotype was seen a few times. The chain is built from TRBV11-2 and TRBJ2-5, with 10 bases identical to TRBD2. J was trimmed by 5 bases and V by 7 bases; bases with no gene match: 10. Germline V CDR1 and CDR2: SGHAT, FQNNGV. This CDR3 is built from 15 residues. Here the CDR3 DNA reads TGTGCCAGCACTCTAGCGGGAGTGTCAATGGAGACCCAGTACTTC. Its translation is CASTLAGVSMETQYF.

The chain couples TRBV20-1 to TRBJ2-2; TRBD2 might be the D (5 bases). The CDR3 has 13 amino acids. Germline CDR1 is DFQATT and CDR2 is SNEGSKA (reference sequence). Trimming pared 4 bases from V and 3 bases from J, leaving 9 bases between. The CDR3 DNA sequence: TGCAGTGCTATCGAGAGGGACACCGGGGAGCTGTTTTTT. This gives the protein CSAIERDTGELFF.

This clonotype was detected a few times. The CDR3 loop reads CASSSRPRDRPFYTF. The CDR3 DNA sequence: TGCGCCAGCAGCAGTCGACCCCGGGACAGACCTTTCTACACCTTC. The chain combines TRBV4-1 with TRBJ1-2; 7 bases map to TRBD1. CDR3 length equals 15 residues. Germline V gene lookup returns CDR1 MGHRA and CDR2 YSYEKL. V was pared by 5 bases and J by 10 bases, with 16 bases of the junction left unmatched.

V gene TRBV12-3 or TRBV12-4 combines with J gene TRBJ2-7; D call uncertain. The CDR3 is made up of 13 amino acids. The V gene lost 3 bases and the J gene lost 6 bases, with 12 bases spanning the gap. DNA of the CDR3: TGTGCCAGCAGTTTGTCCGGCGAGCGCGAGCAGTACTTC. As protein: CASSLSGEREQYF.

This clonotype was seen ten or more times. The chain links TRBV2 to TRBJ2-5; D is undetermined. There are 16 residues in the CDR3. The V gene's germline CDR1 is SNHLY and CDR2 FYNNEI. Trimming pared 1 base from V and 5 bases from J, leaving 17 bases between. CDR3 DNA sequence: TGTGCCAGCAGTGAAGGATCCCTGACTCTGAGGGAGACCCAGTACTTC. Residues: CASSEGSLTLRETQYF.